Listed here are 24 T cell receptor beta chains from one sample, sequenced in a study of blood T cell repertoires in COVID-19. Sequenced by immunoSEQ multiplex PCR; TCRdb stores in-frame clones only, minus some. The sample yields 140,000 or so clones, roughly 84% seen once. The sequenced material came from peripheral blood. The source is a man aged 30-40 years with COVID-19, enrolled during active disease.

CDR3 loop: CASRTGHNQPQHF. CDR3 nucleotide sequence: TGTGCCAGCAGGACAGGGCACAATCAGCCCCAGCATTTT. This chain connects TRBV28 to TRBJ1-5, with 7 bases matching TRBD1. Trimming cost V 6 bases and J 3 bases; bases outside gene matches: 2. The CDR3 covers 13 residues. CDR1 is MDHEN, CDR2 SYDVKM, per germline.

Turning to this clone: This sample also contains other DNA sequences that code for the same CDR3. J is TRBJ2-5 and V is TRBV7-2; D possibly corresponds to TRBD2 (5 bases). Trimming removed 0 bases from V and 4 bases from J, with 6 bases in between. The CDR3 extends over 13 amino acids. Germline V lookup: CDR1 SGHTA, CDR2 FQGNSA. CDR3: CASSLAGVETQYF. CDR3 DNA: TGTGCCAGCAGCTTAGCGGGAGTAGAGACCCAGTACTTC. The whole variable domain, filled in from reference TRBV7-2 and TRBJ2-5, reads GAGVSQSPSNKVTEKGKDVELRCDPISGHTALYWYRQSLGQGLEFLIYFQGNSAPDKSGLPSDRFSAERTGGSVSTLTIQRTQQEDSAVYLCASSLAGVETQYFGPGTRLLVL.

The CDR3 reads CASSPRGLVGETQYF. The CDR3 bases are TGTGCCAGCAGCCCTAGGGGACTAGTGGGGGAGACCCAGTACTTC. The V and J genes are TRBV11-2 and TRBJ2-5; 8 nucleotides agree with TRBD2. The CDR3 has 15 amino acids. Germline V CDR1 and CDR2: SGHAT, FQNNGV. V trimming: 5 bases; J trimming: 5 bases; junction bases outside the gene matches: 10.

The chain uses TRBV9 and TRBJ2-5; TRBD2 might be the D (6 bases). The V end lost 4 bases, the J end lost 2 bases, and 18 bases lay between the germline ends. The germline V gene encodes CDR1 SGDLS and CDR2 YYNGEE. The CDR3 length is 16 residues. The CDR3 is CASSPSRGGEQETQYF. CDR3 nucleotide sequence: TGTGCCAGCAGCCCATCACGAGGAGGGGAACAAGAGACCCAGTACTTC.

The chain employs TRBV13 and TRBJ2-1; tentatively, D is TRBD2 (6 bases). Germline values: CDR1 PRHDT, CDR2 FYEKMQ (reference sequence). The CDR3 spans 18 residues. Deletions cut 0 bases from V and 1 base from J, with 16 bases between. The CDR3 DNA follows: TGTGCCAGCAGCTTAGGCCCTACCGGGGGAAGATCCTACAATGAGCAGTTCTTC. Translated: CASSLGPTGGRSYNEQFF.

This clone was seen more than once but under ten times. This chain joins TRBV9 and TRBJ2-2; 8 bases are a match to TRBD1. Germline CDR1 is SGDLS and CDR2 is YYNGEE. Trimming removed 5 bases from V and 0 bases from J; junction bases left unmatched: 0. The CDR3 loop spans 14 amino acids. The CDR3 protein is CASRDRANTGELFF. The CDR3 DNA reads TGTGCCAGCAGGGACAGGGCGAACACCGGGGAGCTGTTTTTT.

The rearrangement joins TRBV10-1 to TRBJ2-3; 7 bases are a match to TRBD2. The ends lost 3 bases at V and 1 base at J; junction bases unmatched: 4. There are 15 residues in the CDR3. Germline loops: CDR1 WNHNN, CDR2 SYGVQD (reference sequence). The CDR3 bases are TGCGCCAGCAGTGATGGCGGGAGCGGCACAGATACGCAGTATTTT. Amino acids: CASSDGGSGTDTQYF.

The chain couples TRBV5-5 to TRBJ2-1; 8 bases match TRBD2. Germline V gives CDR1 SGHKS, CDR2 YYEKEE (reference sequence). V trimming: 4 bases; J trimming: 8 bases; junction bases outside the gene matches: 8. This CDR3 has 14 residues. This CDR3 reads CASSPGLASHEQFF. DNA of the CDR3: TGTGCCAGCAGCCCTGGACTAGCCTCCCATGAGCAGTTCTTC.

The V call is TRBV21-1, the J call TRBJ2-2; whether TRBD1, the table's D call, matches the DNA was not checked. TRBV21-1 is an annotated pseudogene. The CDR3 extends over 17 amino acids. The CDR3 loop is CASTSDRLRRVTGELFF. The DNA of the CDR3 is TGTGCCAGCACTTCGGACAGGCTTAGGAGGGTCACCGGGGAGCTGTTTTTT.

The V call is TRBV5-5, the J call TRBJ2-1, with 10 bases lining up with TRBD2. Germline CDR1 is SGHKS and CDR2 is YYEKEE (reference sequence). The CDR3 has 16 residues. V was clipped by 0 bases and J by 4 bases; unmatched bases: 4. CDR3 sequence reads: CASSLALAGRYNEQFF. The CDR3 DNA follows: TGTGCCAGCAGCTTGGCACTAGCGGGAAGATACAATGAGCAGTTCTTC.

This chain links TRBV18 with TRBJ2-5, with D perhaps TRBD2 (6 bases). The CDR3 loop spans 13 amino acids. Germline loops: CDR1 KGHSH, CDR2 LQKENI. The V end lost 4 bases, the J end lost 5 bases, and 11 bases lay between the germline ends. The CDR3 bases are TGTGCCAGCTCACAGGGACTCGCGGAGACCCAGTACTTC. Its protein product is CASSQGLAETQYF.

V usage is TRBV24-1 and J usage is TRBJ2-1; D gene unclear. This CDR3 has 14 amino acids. Germline V gives CDR1 KGHDR, CDR2 SFDVKD. The V gene lost 3 bases and the J gene lost 7 bases, with 12 bases spanning the gap. In nucleotides, the CDR3 is TGTGCCACCAGTGATCCATCCGGTCCGAATGAGCAGTTCTTC. It is translated as CATSDPSGPNEQFF.

The rearrangement uses TRBV11-2 and TRBJ2-1; 11 bases align to TRBD2. This CDR3 has 19 residues. From germline, CDR1 is SGHAT and CDR2 FQNNGV. V shed 3 bases and J 0 bases; nucleotides not matched to a gene: 10. CDR3 sequence reads: CASSFLGLAGPGSYNEQFF. For the CDR3, the DNA is TGTGCCAGCAGCTTCTTAGGACTAGCGGGCCCTGGCTCCTACAATGAGCAGTTCTTC.

This clone was observed a few times. Written as DNA, the CDR3 is TGCGCCAGCTCCGATTTAGGGGTTAGCACAGATACGCAGTATTTT. It translates to CASSDLGVSTDTQYF. This sequence joins TRBV4-1 and TRBJ2-3, with a possible D match to TRBD1 (5 bases). There are 15 residues in the CDR3. With 8 bases removed from V and 0 bases from J, the gap between germline ends came to 15 bases. Germline CDR1 and CDR2: MGHRA and YSYEKL.

V and J are TRBV3-1 (or the pseudogene TRBV3-2) and TRBJ1-1, with D tentatively TRBD1 (5 bases). Germline CDR1 and CDR2: LGHDT and YNNKEL (reference sequence). The V end lost 2 bases, the J end lost 1 base, and 14 bases lay between the germline ends. The CDR3 covers 16 residues. DNA for the CDR3: TGTGCCAGCAGCCAATCCCATCGACAGTCGAACACTGAAGCTTTCTTT. Residues: CASSQSHRQSNTEAFF.

The chain has TRBV7-2 and TRBJ2-3; 8 bases fit TRBD2. The germline V gene has CDR1 SGHTA and CDR2 FQGNSA. There are 14 residues in the CDR3. J lost 5 bases, V lost 5 bases, and 6 bases had no gene match. The CDR3 DNA reads TGTGCCAGCAGCCGCCGGGAGGGAGGAGATACGCAGTATTTT. Translated: CASSRREGGDTQYF.

The chain carries TRBV28 and TRBJ2-3, with a tentative D call TRBD2 (5 bases). The CDR3 runs 15 residues. Trimming left V 5 bases short and J 1 base short, with 13 bases between. Germline V gives CDR1 MDHEN, CDR2 SYDVKM. CDR3: CASSRGGSGTDTQYF. In DNA form, the CDR3 reads TGTGCCAGCAGTCGTGGCGGGTCTGGCACAGATACGCAGTATTTT.

The chain links TRBV19 to TRBJ2-7, with D possibly matching TRBD1 (6 bases). V lost 4 bases and J lost 6, with 13 bases in between. The CDR3 runs to 13 residues. CDR1 and CDR2 from the germline V gene are LNHDA and SQIVND (reference sequence). The CDR3 is CASSTDSWGEQYF. CDR3 coding DNA: TGTGCCAGTAGTACGGACAGTTGGGGCGAGCAGTACTTC.

The rearrangement uses TRBV19 and TRBJ1-1, with TRBD1 matching 7 bases. The CDR3 is 14 residues long. J was trimmed by 0 bases and V by 6 bases; bases with no gene match: 4. Germline CDR1 LNHDA, CDR2 SQIVND (reference sequence). The CDR3 here is CASSSQGLNTEAFF. As DNA, the CDR3 is TGTGCCAGTAGCTCACAGGGGTTGAACACTGAAGCTTTCTTT.

The count of this clone is one. The V call is TRBV7-2, the J call TRBJ2-7; no clear D. This CDR3 is built from 14 residues. Germline-derived CDR1 and CDR2 are SGHTA and FQGNSA. Trimming removed 5 bases from V and 0 bases from J, with 11 bases in between. Here the CDR3 reads CASSPLSYSYEQYF. The CDR3 DNA reads TGTGCCAGCAGCCCTCTATCTTACTCCTACGAGCAGTACTTC.

This clone has only a few counts. The chain has TRBV5-6 and TRBJ2-1; 14 bases are shared with TRBD2. J was trimmed by 5 bases and V by 1 base; bases with no gene match: 5. This CDR3 contains 17 residues. Germline V gives CDR1 SGHDT, CDR2 YYEEEE. The CDR3 nucleotides are TGTGCCAGCAGCTTGTGGACTAGCGGGAGGCCTAACAATGAGCAGTTCTTC. Translation gives CASSLWTSGRPNNEQFF.

The chain carries TRBV23-1 and TRBJ2-2, with D possibly TRBD1 on 6 matching bases. TRBV23-1 is noted as an ORF with a role that remains uncertain. The CDR3 contains 16 residues. Trimming pared 2 bases from V and 4 bases from J, leaving 14 bases between. Here the CDR3 reads CASSQRRTECTGELFF. The CDR3, as DNA: TGCGCCAGCAGTCAACGGCGGACAGAGTGCACCGGGGAGCTGTTTTTT.

The genes are TRBV7-2 and TRBJ2-7; 12 positions agree with TRBD2. This CDR3 has 15 residues. V was pared by 3 bases and J by 7 bases, with 7 bases of the junction left unmatched. The germline V gene encodes CDR1 SGHTA and CDR2 FQGNSA. In DNA form, the CDR3 reads TGTGCCAGCAGCTTCCTAGCGGGAGGGCCGGGAGAGCAGTACTTC. It is translated as CASSFLAGGPGEQYF.

This clone was counted a single time. The genes are TRBV11-1 and TRBJ2-2; D call uncertain. V was pared by 6 bases and J by 3 bases, with 14 bases between. The CDR3 has 15 amino acids. Germline V gene sequence: CDR1 SGHAT, CDR2 FQDESV (reference sequence). This chain's CDR3 is CASRPTRGYTGELFF. CDR3 nucleotides: TGTGCCAGCAGGCCCACAAGAGGCTACACCGGGGAGCTGTTTTTT.